Presented here are 22 T cell receptor beta chains from one specimen sequenced in a study of beta chain features in type 1 diabetes. The authors reverse transcribed all of the isolated RNA, so sequencing captured expressed TCRB transcripts. Here immunoSEQ multiplex PCR was the method, and the copy in TCRdb shows in-frame clones only, minus some. The repertoire consists of 350,000 to 450,000 clones, with roughly 13% occurring once and the leading ten covering about 0.04%. What was sequenced was naive CD4+ T cells from blood. The receptors shown here come from a young man in good health.

The J gene is TRBJ2-1, the V gene TRBV9; D ambiguous. Germline V gives CDR1 SGDLS, CDR2 YYNGEE. The CDR3 is 16 residues long. V was clipped by 3 bases and J by 0 bases, with 13 bases between them. The CDR3 sequence: CASSGLTDSSYNEQFF. CDR3 nucleotides: TGTGCCAGCAGCGGTTTGACGGATAGCTCCTACAATGAGCAGTTCTTC.

The J gene is TRBJ2-5, the V gene TRBV11-2; 13 bases map to TRBD2. The V gene end was trimmed by 8 bases and the J gene end by 5 bases; junction bases not matched to a gene: 2. This CDR3 spans 13 amino acids. In germline, CDR1 is SGHAT, CDR2 FQNNGV. The CDR3 bases are TGTGCCAGCGGACTAGCGGGGGTGGAGACCCAGTACTTC. Protein: CASGLAGVETQYF.

A few counts support this clone. This chain connects TRBV7-3 to TRBJ2-5; D is perhaps TRBD2 (6 bases). Germline assignment: CDR1 SGHTA and CDR2 FQGTGA. V was shortened by 0 bases and J by 5 bases, with 13 bases between the two germline ends. CDR3 length: 15 residues. The CDR3 sequence is CASSLTETSFETQYF. CDR3 in DNA: TGTGCCAGCAGCTTAACGGAAACTAGCTTCGAGACCCAGTACTTC.

This clone appeared a few times. The chain joins TRBV9 to TRBJ1-1, with 8 positions matching TRBD1. The CDR3 spans 14 residues. Germline CDR1 is SGDLS and CDR2 is YYNGEE. J was trimmed by 2 bases and V by 6 bases; bases with no gene match: 6. The CDR3 is CASNAGTGNTEAFF. In DNA form, the CDR3 reads TGTGCCAGCAACGCTGGGACAGGAAACACTGAAGCTTTCTTT.

This clone has more than one count but fewer than ten. The chain combines TRBV4-1 with TRBJ1-1; unclear D gene. The CDR3 contains 13 residues. Germline V gives CDR1 MGHRA, CDR2 YSYEKL. The V end lost 0 bases, the J end lost 10 bases, and 12 bases lay between the germline ends. The CDR3 sequence: CASSQDWASGAFF. The CDR3 DNA reads TGCGCCAGCAGCCAAGACTGGGCCTCCGGAGCTTTCTTT.

The genes are TRBV14 and TRBJ1-6; TRBD1 matches at 7 bases. Germline CDR1 and CDR2: SGHDN and FVKESK. The CDR3 has 17 residues. After removal of 4 bases from V and 0 bases from J, the junction contained 6 bases not matched to a gene. For the CDR3, the DNA is TGTGCCAGCAGCCTCCGGACAGGCGCCTCCTATAATTCACCCCTCCACTTT. It translates to CASSLRTGASYNSPLHF. The whole variable domain, filled in from reference TRBV14 and TRBJ1-6, reads EAGVTQFPSHSVIEKGQTVTLRCDPISGHDNLYWYRRVMGKEIKFLLHFVKESKQDESGMPNNRFLAERTGGTYSTLKVQPAELEDSGVYFCASSLRTGASYNSPLHFGNGTRLTVT.

This clone was seen a handful of times. In nucleotides, the CDR3 is TGCAGCGTTGCTTTTACCGACGGGAGCAATTCACCCCTCCACTTT. Translated: CSVAFTDGSNSPLHF. The chain uses TRBV29-1 and TRBJ1-6, with D uncertain. Germline V gives CDR1 SQVTM, CDR2 ANQGSEA. Deletions cut 4 bases from V and 7 bases from J, with 17 bases between. This CDR3 spans 15 amino acids.

The gene calls are TRBV4-3 and TRBJ2-7; possibly TRBD1 for D (5 bases). V shed 4 bases and J shed 0 bases, with 19 bases lying between them. Germline loops: CDR1 LGHNA, CDR2 YSLEER. The CDR3 is made up of 17 amino acids. This chain's CDR3 is CASSRQADDSCSYEQYV. CDR3 nucleotides: TGCGCCAGCAGCCGGCAGGCAGATGACAGCTGCTCCTACGAGCAGTACGTC.

The gene calls are TRBV4-1 and TRBJ2-7; 11 bases map to TRBD2. Germline loops: CDR1 MGHRA, CDR2 YSYEKL. The CDR3 contains 13 residues. The CDR3 DNA follows: TGCGGCAGGGCTAGCGGGGGGCTCTACGAGCAGTACTTC. This codes for CGRASGGLYEQYF.

This clone has ten or more counts. The V and J genes are TRBV7-9 and TRBJ2-5; D gene ambiguous. Trimming left V 4 bases short and J 9 bases short, with 9 bases between. Germline CDR1 SEHNR, CDR2 FQNEAQ (reference sequence). CDR3 size: 11 residues. CDR3 region: CASSSDRPQYF. The CDR3 DNA sequence: TGTGCCAGCAGCTCAGATCGGCCCCAGTACTTC.

CDR3 sequence (DNA): TGTGCCAGCAGTGAATACGGAGGGGGCAAGTCCTACGAGCAGTACGTC. Protein: CASSEYGGGKSYEQYV. V gene TRBV6-1 combines with J gene TRBJ2-7; D may be TRBD1 (7 bases). Trimming stripped 2 bases from V and 1 base from J, with 15 bases between. This CDR3 comprises 16 residues. Germline CDR1 is MNHNS and CDR2 is SASEGT.

This clone occurred a few times. This chain joins TRBV5-4 and TRBJ2-7; 8 bases agree with TRBD1. Per germline, CDR1 SGHNT and CDR2 YYREEE (reference sequence). V trimming: 0 bases; J trimming: 5 bases; junction bases outside the gene matches: 7. The CDR3 spans 15 residues. CDR3 sequence (DNA): TGTGCCAGCAGCTTGGATTGGCAGGGGGCTAACGAGCAGTACTTC. Amino acids: CASSLDWQGANEQYF.

The rearrangement joins TRBV18 to TRBJ2-7; the match to TRBD1 covers 9 bases. CDR3 size: 14 residues. Per the germline V gene, CDR1 is KGHSH and CDR2 is LQKENI. After removal of 3 bases from V and 3 bases from J, the junction contained 3 bases not matched to a gene. CDR3 residues: CASSPKTGGYEQYF. CDR3 coding DNA: TGTGCCAGCTCACCGAAGACAGGGGGCTACGAGCAGTACTTC.

This clone was detected a few times. This sequence joins TRBV7-9 and TRBJ1-1; 8 bases are a match to TRBD1. Germline assignment: CDR1 SEHNR and CDR2 FQNEAQ (reference sequence). The V gene end was trimmed by 7 bases and the J gene end by 7 bases; junction bases not matched to a gene: 5. The CDR3 is 12 residues long. The CDR3 reads CASKLTGDEAFF. In nucleotides, the CDR3 is TGTGCCAGCAAACTGACAGGGGATGAAGCTTTCTTT.

The chain couples TRBV7-2 to TRBJ1-2; unclear D gene. V was trimmed by 6 bases and J by 2 bases, leaving 10 bases between them. CDR3 length: 13 residues. The V gene's germline CDR1 is SGHTA and CDR2 FQGNSA. The chain's CDR3 is CASSRRQNYGYTF. The CDR3 DNA reads as TGTGCCAGCAGTCGACGACAAAACTATGGCTACACCTTC.

The chain is built from TRBV2 and TRBJ1-4; possibly TRBD1 for D (6 bases). This CDR3 has 14 amino acids. Deletions cut 6 bases from V and 5 bases from J, with 13 bases between. Germline values: CDR1 SNHLY, CDR2 FYNNEI. The CDR3 region has the DNA TGTGCCAGCAGCATGGGGGACATCAATGAAAAACTGTTTTTT. Amino acids: CASSMGDINEKLFF.

This clone showed up just a few times. This chain connects TRBV27 to TRBJ1-1, with D perhaps matching TRBD1 (6 bases). Trimming took off 2 bases at V and 8 bases at J, with 12 bases between the two ends. CDR1 MNHEY and CDR2 SMNVEV come from the germline V gene (reference sequence). This CDR3 contains 13 residues. The DNA for the CDR3 is TGTGCCAGCAGTTTAGCTCTCCAGGGGGAAGCTTTCTTT. Protein sequence: CASSLALQGEAFF.

This clone was picked up a small number of times. The chain links TRBV7-6 to TRBJ1-2, with D maybe TRBD1 (5 bases). Between the trimmed V and J ends, which lost 3 bases and 8 bases, there was a span of 22 bases. The CDR3 sequence is 16 residues long. Germline V gives CDR1 SGHVS, CDR2 FNYEAQ. In DNA, the CDR3 is TGTGCCAGCAGCTTTGCCCATTCCGGGCCAGGGCACGGCTACACCTTC. Protein: CASSFAHSGPGHGYTF.

The table lists this clone with a few counts. This chain links TRBV5-4 with TRBJ2-5, with TRBD2 as a possible D gene (6 bases). This CDR3 spans 14 amino acids. The germline V and J ends were trimmed by 6 bases and 2 bases, with 14 bases remaining between them. Germline CDR1 is SGHNT and CDR2 is YYREEE (reference sequence). The CDR3 reads CASTLGGEQETQYF. CDR3 bases: TGTGCCAGCACCCTCGGCGGGGAACAAGAGACCCAGTACTTC.

Only a few counts were recorded for this clone. The chain couples TRBV4-2 to TRBJ2-2; D remains ambiguous. Trimming took 1 base from V and 4 from J, leaving 7 bases between them. Germline V gives CDR1 LGHNA, CDR2 YNFKEQ. The CDR3 runs 14 residues. The CDR3 bases are TGTGCCAGCAGCCAAGGACCCTTCACCGGGGAGCTGTTTTTT. Encoded protein: CASSQGPFTGELFF.

This clone was picked up a small number of times. V is TRBV11-2 and J is TRBJ2-7; 7 bases line up with TRBD1. The V segment lost 5 bases and the J segment 4 bases; nucleotides outside the gene matches: 5. There are 13 residues in the CDR3. The germline V gene encodes CDR1 SGHAT and CDR2 FQNNGV. Here the CDR3 reads CASSIGTVYEQYF. In DNA form, the CDR3 reads TGTGCCAGCAGCATCGGGACAGTGTACGAGCAGTACTTC.

This clone has a handful of counts. This chain links TRBV6-5 with TRBJ2-4; D unresolved. Between the trimmed V and J ends, which lost 4 bases and 7 bases, there was a span of 8 bases. Germline V gene data show CDR1 as MNHEY and CDR2 as SVGAGI. The CDR3 has 12 amino acids. In DNA form, the CDR3 reads TGTGCCAGCAGTTCCCTAGGGAACATTCAGTACTTC. This encodes CASSSLGNIQYF.